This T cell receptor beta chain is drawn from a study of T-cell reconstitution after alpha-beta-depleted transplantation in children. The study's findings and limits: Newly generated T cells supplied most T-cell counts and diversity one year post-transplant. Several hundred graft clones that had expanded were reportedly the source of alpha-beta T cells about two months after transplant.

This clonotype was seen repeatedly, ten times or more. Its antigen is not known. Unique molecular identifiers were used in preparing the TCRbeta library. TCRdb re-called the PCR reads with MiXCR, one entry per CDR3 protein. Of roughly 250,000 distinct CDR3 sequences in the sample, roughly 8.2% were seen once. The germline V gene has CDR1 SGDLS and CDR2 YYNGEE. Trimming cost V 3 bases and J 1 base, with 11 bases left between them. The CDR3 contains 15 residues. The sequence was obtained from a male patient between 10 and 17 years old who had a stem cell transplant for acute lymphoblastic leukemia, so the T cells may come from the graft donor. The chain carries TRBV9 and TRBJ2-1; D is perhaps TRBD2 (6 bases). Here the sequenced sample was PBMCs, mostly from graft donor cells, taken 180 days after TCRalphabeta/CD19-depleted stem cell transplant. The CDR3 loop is CASSGPSASYNEQFF. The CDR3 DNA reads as TGTGCCAGCAGCGGTCCTAGCGCTTCCTACAATGAGCAGTTCTTC.